Listed below are T cell receptor beta chains from one sample, sequenced in a study of cytomegalovirus exposure and HLA in healthy donors. Profiled with immunoSEQ multiplex PCR; TCRdb holds only in-frame clones, not every one. The repertoire holds 99,000 or so clones, with under 85% as singletons. Sequenced sample: PBMCs. All receptors come from a young man in good health and CMV-seronegative. Each CDR3 is given with its conserved first and last residue. The D gene is left open where the match is weak. Size is stated for part of the rows, as once, few or many counts, or as a class when the clone is expanded.

v_gene: TRBV6-5
j_gene: TRBJ1-6
abundance: -
d_gene: TRBD1
len: 15
CDR3nt: TGTGCCAGCAGTTGGACTAGGACAGGGAACTCACCCCTCCACTTT
CDR3aa: CASSWTRTGNSPLHF

v_gene: TRBV7-9
j_gene: TRBJ1-5
abundance: -
d_gene: TRBD1
len: 16
CDR3nt: TGTGCCAGCAGCTTAGCGGGACAGGGGAGCAATCAGCCCCAGCATTTT
CDR3aa: CASSLAGQGSNQPQHF

v_gene: TRBV16
j_gene: TRBJ1-5
abundance: -
d_gene: -
len: 16
CDR3nt: TGTGCCAGCAGCCAAGAAAAACAGAATAGCAATCAGCCCCAGCATTTT
CDR3aa: CASSQEKQNSNQPQHF

v_gene: TRBV19
j_gene: TRBJ1-1
abundance: few
d_gene: -
len: 15
CDR3nt: TGTGCCAGTAGTATTAAAGCCAGGGGAAGCTCGGAAGCTTTCTTT
CDR3aa: CASSIKARGSSEAFF

v_gene: TRBV5-5
j_gene: TRBJ1-5
abundance: few
d_gene: -
len: 15
CDR3nt: TGTGCCAGCAGCCCCGGACATAGAGGCAATCAGCCCCAGCATTTT
CDR3aa: CASSPGHRGNQPQHF

v_gene: TRBV14
j_gene: TRBJ2-1
abundance: -
d_gene: TRBD2
len: 15
CDR3nt: TGTGCCAGCAGCCAAGATGAGCGGGATTACCATGAGCAGTTCTTC
CDR3aa: CASSQDERDYHEQFF

v_gene: TRBV19
j_gene: TRBJ2-1
abundance: -
d_gene: TRBD2
len: 17
CDR3nt: TGTGCCAGTAGTATTTTTCTAGCGGACATCTCCTACAATGAGCAGTTCTTC
CDR3aa: CASSIFLADISYNEQFF

v_gene: TRBV2
j_gene: TRBJ2-5
abundance: -
d_gene: TRBD2
len: 15
CDR3nt: TGTGCCAGCAGTGAAGGGACTAGCGGTTTTGGGACCCAGTACTTC
CDR3aa: CASSEGTSGFGTQYF

v_gene: TRBV10-1
j_gene: TRBJ2-7
abundance: -
d_gene: TRBD1
len: 14
CDR3nt: TGCGCCAGCAGTGCCTCAGGGGGCTGGTACGAGCAGTACTTC
CDR3aa: CASSASGGWYEQYF

v_gene: TRBV4-3
j_gene: TRBJ1-4
abundance: once
d_gene: TRBD1
len: 14
CDR3nt: TGCGCCAGCAGGAGACAGGGGGGTAATGAAAAACTGTTTTTT
CDR3aa: CASRRQGGNEKLFF

v_gene: TRBV19
j_gene: TRBJ1-5
abundance: -
d_gene: TRBD1
len: 15
CDR3nt: TGTGCCTCACTATGGGGGACAGGGTCCGATCAGCCCCAGCATTTT
CDR3aa: CASLWGTGSDQPQHF

v_gene: TRBV6-1
j_gene: TRBJ2-1
abundance: -
d_gene: TRBD2
len: 15
CDR3nt: TGTGCCAGCAGTGCAGGCGGGAGCACCTACAATGAGCAGTTCTTC
CDR3aa: CASSAGGSTYNEQFF

v_gene: TRBV6-6
j_gene: TRBJ1-5
abundance: -
d_gene: -
len: 11
CDR3nt: TGTGCCAGCAGTCTAAATCAGCCCCAGCATTTT
CDR3aa: CASSLNQPQHF

v_gene: TRBV4-3
j_gene: TRBJ2-7
abundance: -
d_gene: TRBD2
len: 15
CDR3nt: TGCGCCAGCAGCCAAGGCTTGGGACTACTCTACGAGCAGTACTTC
CDR3aa: CASSQGLGLLYEQYF

v_gene: TRBV6-6
j_gene: TRBJ2-7
abundance: -
d_gene: -
len: 15
CDR3nt: TGTGCCAGCAGTACCCGGGAGTACAACACCTACGAGCAGTACTTC
CDR3aa: CASSTREYNTYEQYF

v_gene: TRBV19
j_gene: TRBJ2-3
abundance: -
d_gene: -
len: 16
CDR3nt: TGTGCCAGTAGTATCCCCCAACAGGGATTGGCAGATACGCAGTATTTT
CDR3aa: CASSIPQQGLADTQYF

v_gene: TRBV11-2
j_gene: TRBJ1-2
abundance: -
d_gene: TRBD1
len: 12
CDR3nt: TGTGCCAGCAGCGGACAGGGGGGAGGCTACACCTTC
CDR3aa: CASSGQGGGYTF

v_gene: TRBV7-9
j_gene: TRBJ2-7
abundance: -
d_gene: -
len: 17
CDR3nt: TGTTCCAGCAGCTTAAGCGATAGCGGATCCTTTCCCTACGAGCAGTACTTC
CDR3aa: CSSSLSDSGSFPYEQYF

v_gene: TRBV7-2
j_gene: TRBJ2-3
abundance: -
d_gene: TRBD2
len: 17
CDR3nt: TGTGCCAGCAGCTTAGAGTTTGCGGGAGGGCCCCCAGATACGCAGTATTTT
CDR3aa: CASSLEFAGGPPDTQYF

v_gene: TRBV30
j_gene: TRBJ2-1
abundance: few
d_gene: -
len: 11
CDR3nt: TGTGCCTGGAGTGTTTCAAATGAGCAGTTCTTC
CDR3aa: CAWSVSNEQFF

v_gene: TRBV6-5
j_gene: TRBJ1-2
abundance: -
d_gene: -
len: 14
CDR3nt: TGTGCCAGCAGTTACCTGGACAGATTCTATGGCTACACCTTC
CDR3aa: CASSYLDRFYGYTF

v_gene: TRBV21-1
j_gene: TRBJ1-1
abundance: once
d_gene: -
len: 14
CDR3nt: TGTGCCAGCAGCAAAAGAAGGGGCGACCCTGAAGCTTTCTTT
CDR3aa: CASSKRRGDPEAFF

v_gene: TRBV6-5
j_gene: TRBJ2-4
abundance: -
d_gene: -
len: 15
CDR3nt: TGTGCCAGCAGGCCTCTAGCTCTAGCCAAAAACATTCAGTACTTC
CDR3aa: CASRPLALAKNIQYF

v_gene: TRBV2
j_gene: TRBJ2-3
abundance: -
d_gene: TRBD2
len: 18
CDR3nt: TGTGCCAGCAGTGGCCTACCGGGACTAGCGGGTAGCACAGATACGCAGTATTTT
CDR3aa: CASSGLPGLAGSTDTQYF

v_gene: TRBV5-1
j_gene: TRBJ2-1
abundance: few
d_gene: -
len: 14
CDR3nt: TGCGCCAGCAGCCCACCATCCAGGAGGGAGGATCAGTTCTTC
CDR3aa: CASSPPSRREDQFF

v_gene: TRBV10-3
j_gene: TRBJ1-1
abundance: -
d_gene: -
len: 14
CDR3nt: TGTGCCAGCAGCATCAGGGGATACGGCACTGAAGCTTTCTTT
CDR3aa: CASSIRGYGTEAFF

v_gene: TRBV6-6
j_gene: TRBJ1-1
abundance: once
d_gene: TRBD1
len: 15
CDR3nt: TGTGCCAGCAGTCTGGACAGGGGAATGAACACTGAAGCTTTCTTT
CDR3aa: CASSLDRGMNTEAFF

v_gene: TRBV20-1
j_gene: TRBJ1-4
abundance: -
d_gene: TRBD1
len: 11
CDR3nt: TGCAGTGCTTACGACAGGGTCGAGCTGTTTTTT
CDR3aa: CSAYDRVELFF

v_gene: TRBV7-2
j_gene: TRBJ2-1
abundance: -
d_gene: TRBD2
len: 16
CDR3nt: TGTGCCAGCAGTGGGACAGCGGGAGGGCCGGGCAATGAGCAGTTCTTC
CDR3aa: CASSGTAGGPGNEQFF

v_gene: TRBV19
j_gene: TRBJ1-2
abundance: -
d_gene: TRBD1
len: 18
CDR3nt: TGTGCCAGTAGTATAGCTCGTTCAAGGACAGGGGGCAGTGATGGCTACACCTTC
CDR3aa: CASSIARSRTGGSDGYTF

v_gene: TRBV5-4
j_gene: TRBJ2-7
abundance: -
d_gene: TRBD1
len: 14
CDR3nt: TGTGCCAGCAGCTTGGTGACAGGGGGCCACGAGCAGTACTTC
CDR3aa: CASSLVTGGHEQYF

v_gene: TRBV9
j_gene: TRBJ2-7
abundance: once
d_gene: TRBD2
len: 15
CDR3nt: TGTGCCAGCAGCAGGGGGACTAGCGGGAATTACGAGCAGTACTTC
CDR3aa: CASSRGTSGNYEQYF

v_gene: TRBV13
j_gene: TRBJ2-3
abundance: -
d_gene: TRBD1
len: 17
CDR3nt: TGTGCCAGCAGCAGAACAGGGACAGGGGGCCCCCACGATACGCAGTATTTT
CDR3aa: CASSRTGTGGPHDTQYF

v_gene: TRBV7-9
j_gene: TRBJ1-2
abundance: -
d_gene: TRBD1
len: 12
CDR3nt: TGTTCCAGCAGCTTAGACAGGGCTGGCTACACCTTC
CDR3aa: CSSSLDRAGYTF

v_gene: TRBV18
j_gene: TRBJ2-7
abundance: -
d_gene: -
len: 13
CDR3nt: TGTGCCAGCTCACCGGAGACGGACTACGAGCAGTACTTC
CDR3aa: CASSPETDYEQYF

v_gene: TRBV6-5
j_gene: TRBJ1-5
abundance: -
d_gene: -
len: 14
CDR3nt: TGTGCCAGCAGTCCCTCAGATAGCAATCAGCCCCAGCATTTT
CDR3aa: CASSPSDSNQPQHF

v_gene: TRBV20-1
j_gene: TRBJ1-4
abundance: -
d_gene: -
len: 11
CDR3nt: TGCAGTGCTAGAGGACAATCAAAACTGTTTTTT
CDR3aa: CSARGQSKLFF

v_gene: TRBV12-5
j_gene: TRBJ1-1
abundance: -
d_gene: -
len: 14
CDR3nt: TGTGCTAGTGGAATCTCACAGGGAGACGCTGAAGCTTTCTTT
CDR3aa: CASGISQGDAEAFF

v_gene: TRBV29-1
j_gene: TRBJ2-7
abundance: -
d_gene: TRBD1
len: 14
CDR3nt: TGCAGCGTTGCAAGGGACAGTGGCGGCTACGAGCAGTACTTC
CDR3aa: CSVARDSGGYEQYF

v_gene: TRBV19
j_gene: TRBJ2-1
abundance: -
d_gene: -
len: 15
CDR3nt: TGTGCCAGTAGTATTGGGTTCGGCGGAACGAGGGATCAGTTCTTC
CDR3aa: CASSIGFGGTRDQFF

v_gene: TRBV5-1
j_gene: TRBJ2-7
abundance: -
d_gene: -
len: 14
CDR3nt: TGCGCCAGCAGCAACCGGGACAAGCCCTACGAGCAGTACTTC
CDR3aa: CASSNRDKPYEQYF

v_gene: TRBV7-7
j_gene: TRBJ2-7
abundance: -
d_gene: TRBD1
len: 14
CDR3nt: TGTGCTAGCAGCTTAGGGACAGAGACCTACGAGCAGTACTTC
CDR3aa: CASSLGTETYEQYF

v_gene: TRBV7-2
j_gene: TRBJ2-1
abundance: -
d_gene: -
len: 17
CDR3nt: TGTGCCAGCAGCTTAGACTCCCCTGTAAGCTCCTACAATGAGCAGTTCTTC
CDR3aa: CASSLDSPVSSYNEQFF

v_gene: TRBV28
j_gene: TRBJ2-2
abundance: -
d_gene: TRBD1
len: 16
CDR3nt: TGTGCCAGCAGTCCCTGGGACAGGGGGAACACCGGGGAGCTGTTTTTT
CDR3aa: CASSPWDRGNTGELFF

v_gene: TRBV6-6
j_gene: TRBJ1-1
abundance: -
d_gene: TRBD1
len: 16
CDR3nt: TGTGCCAGCAGTTACCCGGAAAGGGGGCACTTCACTGAAGCTTTCTTT
CDR3aa: CASSYPERGHFTEAFF

v_gene: TRBV10-3
j_gene: TRBJ1-1
abundance: -
d_gene: -
len: 15
CDR3nt: TGTGCCATCAGTGAGTCGAGACAGATGAACACTGAAGCTTTCTTT
CDR3aa: CAISESRQMNTEAFF

v_gene: TRBV4-3
j_gene: TRBJ2-1
abundance: -
d_gene: TRBD2
len: 15
CDR3nt: TGCGCCAGCAGCCAAGGGTGGACTAGCGGGTATGAGCAGTTCTTC
CDR3aa: CASSQGWTSGYEQFF

v_gene: TRBV19
j_gene: TRBJ2-7
abundance: -
d_gene: -
len: 13
CDR3nt: TGTGCCAGTAGTCCTAGGACAGTTTACGAGCAGTACTTC
CDR3aa: CASSPRTVYEQYF

v_gene: TRBV7-4
j_gene: TRBJ2-3
abundance: -
d_gene: -
len: 13
CDR3nt: TGTGCCAGCGGGGCATTACCCACAGATACGCAGTATTTT
CDR3aa: CASGALPTDTQYF

v_gene: TRBV5-4
j_gene: TRBJ1-2
abundance: few
d_gene: TRBD1
len: 14
CDR3nt: TGTGCCAGCAGCCTGGGACAGGGGGCGCAAGGCTACACCTTC
CDR3aa: CASSLGQGAQGYTF

v_gene: TRBV4-3
j_gene: TRBJ2-7
abundance: -
d_gene: -
len: 13
CDR3nt: TGCGCCAGCAGTTTAGCGGAGGACTACGAGCAGTACTTC
CDR3aa: CASSLAEDYEQYF